These 11 T cell receptor beta chains share one sample of origin, sequenced in a study of radiotherapy plus CTLA-4 blockade in lung cancer. Profiling relied on immunoSEQ multiplex PCR, and the TCRdb table lists in-frame clones only, not all of them. The sample gives about 38,000 clones, around 79% of which show up once; almost 9% is in the top ten. This specimen was peripheral blood, taken from a patient treated with radiotherapy plus ipilimumab. The receptors originated from a human donor with non-small cell lung cancer who had stable disease on radiotherapy plus ipilimumab.

J is TRBJ2-7 and V is TRBV5-4; no clear D. Germline CDR1 reads SGHNT; CDR2 reads YYREEE (reference sequence). Trimming shortened V by 0 bases and J by 2 bases, and 3 bases separated the two germline ends. The CDR3 spans 12 residues. The CDR3 reads CASSLDTYEQYF. The CDR3 nucleotides read TGTGCCAGCAGCTTGGACACCTACGAGCAGTACTTC. The full variable domain, completed using reference TRBV5-4 and TRBJ2-7, is ETGVTQSPTHLIKTRGQQVTLRCSSQSGHNTVSWYQQALGQGPQFIFQYYREEENGRGNFPPRFSGLQFPNYSSELNVNALELDDSALYLCASSLDTYEQYFGPGTRLTVT.

This chain uses TRBV27 with TRBJ1-2; D is ambiguous. This CDR3 has 16 amino acids. Germline V CDR1 and CDR2: MNHEY, SMNVEV (reference sequence). The V and J ends lost 4 bases and 0 bases respectively, with 15 bases between them. The CDR3 reads CASSSNLGRANYGYTF. The CDR3 bases are TGTGCCAGCAGTTCCAACCTCGGCCGAGCTAACTATGGCTACACCTTC.

About this clone itself: Since a far larger clone is one base different, this is likely a read error. This chain uses TRBV10-1 with TRBJ2-1; 8 bases map to TRBD1. The J segment lost 3 bases and the V segment lost 8 bases, leaving 15 bases of the junction unmatched. Germline CDR1 WNHNN, CDR2 SYGVQD (reference sequence). This CDR3 contains 17 residues. CDR3 residues: CASCGRTGPTYYNEQFF. The CDR3 DNA sequence: TGCGCCAGCTGTGGCCGGACAGGGCCCACCTACTACAATGAGCAGTTCTTC.

Written as DNA, the CDR3 is TGTGCCAGTAGTCCGCGGGCGATGGGCAATCAGCCCCAGCATTTT. It encodes CASSPRAMGNQPQHF. This chain links TRBV19 with TRBJ1-5; D is ambiguous. CDR1 LNHDA and CDR2 SQIVND come from the germline V gene (reference sequence). Trimming took 5 bases from V and 2 from J, leaving 13 bases between them. The CDR3 runs to 15 residues.

V usage is TRBV14 and J usage is TRBJ2-1, with TRBD1 matching 9 bases. This CDR3 is built from 15 residues. CDR1 SGHDN and CDR2 FVKESK come from the germline V gene. V trimming: 0 bases; J trimming: 8 bases; junction bases outside the gene matches: 5. The CDR3 protein is CASSQDGQGWYEQFF. The CDR3 DNA reads TGTGCCAGCAGCCAAGATGGACAGGGGTGGTATGAGCAGTTCTTC.

This clone was counted between two and nine times. The rearrangement uses TRBV10-3 and TRBJ2-1, with 7 bases aligning to TRBD2. V was pared by 3 bases and J by 0 bases, with 8 bases of the junction left unmatched. The CDR3 sequence is 17 residues long. In germline, CDR1 is ENHRY, CDR2 SYGVKD. CDR3 in amino acids: CAISEDGGVSSYNEQFF. The CDR3 coding sequence is TGTGCCATCAGTGAAGATGGGGGGGTTAGCTCCTACAATGAGCAGTTCTTC.

The chain combines TRBV7-2 with TRBJ2-5; 8 nucleotides align to TRBD2. The germline CDR1 and CDR2 sequences are SGHTA and FQGNSA. This CDR3 is 14 amino acids long. V was clipped by 5 bases and J by 1 base; unmatched bases: 3. The CDR3 DNA follows: TGTGCCAGCAGCCCCGGGGGGGGCCAAGAGACCCAGTACTTC. The encoded protein is CASSPGGGQETQYF.

The chain employs TRBV5-1 and TRBJ2-3; D is perhaps TRBD2 (7 bases). With 6 bases removed from V and 8 bases from J, the gap between germline ends came to 22 bases. The CDR3 extends over 15 amino acids. Germline assignment: CDR1 SGHRS and CDR2 YFSETQ. The CDR3 coding sequence is TGCGCCAGCACCAAAACGGGCGGGGGCCCGGGTACGCAGTATTTT. Translating it yields CASTKTGGGPGTQYF.

This chain links TRBV14 with TRBJ1-2; D call uncertain. CDR3 length: 13 amino acids. Trimming removed 2 bases at V and 1 base at J, with 5 bases between. Per germline, CDR1 SGHDN and CDR2 FVKESK. CDR3 DNA sequence: TGTGCCAGCAGCCAATCACTTAACTATGGCTACACCTTC. This codes for CASSQSLNYGYTF.

This chain uses TRBV27 with TRBJ2-2; 11 bases align to TRBD2. The CDR3 totals 16 residues. J gave up 4 bases and V 6 bases, and 7 bases lay outside the gene matches. Germline V gene sequence: CDR1 MNHEY, CDR2 SMNVEV (reference sequence). The CDR3 coding sequence is TGTGCCAGCAGGATACTAGCGGGGGCCTCCACCGGGGAGCTGTTTTTT. It specifies CASRILAGASTGELFF.

CDR3: CASSQFRGGDTEAFF. The CDR3 region has the DNA TGCGCCAGCAGCCAATTTAGGGGAGGGGACACTGAAGCTTTCTTT. The V call is TRBV4-3, the J call TRBJ1-1; weak D call: TRBD1 (5 bases). The CDR3 is made up of 15 amino acids. V dropped 2 bases and J dropped 3 bases, with 13 bases sitting between them. Germline CDR1 LGHNA, CDR2 YSLEER.